This T cell receptor beta chain emerged from a study of T cells after yellow fever vaccination. The overall study: SMART-Seq v4 Ultra Low Input handled preparation of low-cell-number fractions. General study points: The secondary T-cell response peaked on day 5, not day 15, but was weaker. Contaminating bulk clonotypes could be abundant in FACS-sorted repertoires.

Of note for this clonotype: Antigen specificity is unknown.

5'RACE template switching generated TCR cDNA, adding a universal primer site and UMIs. MiXCR, run by TCRdb on the 5' RACE reads, gives a single entry per CDR3 protein. The sample yields 300,000 or so distinct CDR3 sequences, 8% to 9.5% seen once. Trimming cost V 0 bases and J 9 bases, with 21 bases left between them. This CDR3 region has 17 residues. Germline V gene data show CDR1 as DFQATT and CDR2 as SNEGSKA (reference sequence). The input for sequencing was PBMCs, taken approximately 47 days after the first yellow fever vaccination. This sequence was found in a man between 18 and 29 years old who received the YFV17D yellow fever vaccine. J is TRBJ1-6 and V is TRBV20-1; possible D gene TRBD1, 5 bases. CDR3 amino acids: CSARDPVSGKTSSPLHF. CDR3 sequence (DNA): TGCAGTGCTAGAGATCCCGTATCAGGGAAGACCAGTTCACCCCTCCACTTT.